This T cell receptor beta chain derives from a study of blood T cell repertoires in COVID-19. Overall study context: COVID-19 samples, acute and convalescent, were from the United States, Italy and Spain. T cells, B-cell-depleted T cells, or PBMCs provided the cDNA or gDNA that served as material.

V gave up 4 bases and J gave up 6 bases; unmatched junction bases: 11. This CDR3 contains 15 residues. The germline gives CDR1 SGHDT, CDR2 YYEEEE. Source study methods: Estimation of nucleated cell counts was performed using reference gene primer amplification. TCRdb keeps only in-frame clones here, not all; method: immunoSEQ multiplex PCR. The V and J calls and clone size come from that table; D and trimming were worked out from the DNA. Of under 150,000 clones in the sample, 80% to 90% were seen once. V usage is TRBV5-6 and J usage is TRBJ1-2, with 8 bases fitting TRBD1. Input material: peripheral blood. The clonotype comes from a woman between 55 and 75 years old with active COVID-19. The DNA for the CDR3 is TGTGCCAGCAGCACCGGACAGGGAATGTTCCATGGCTACACCTTC. Residues: CASSTGQGMFHGYTF.